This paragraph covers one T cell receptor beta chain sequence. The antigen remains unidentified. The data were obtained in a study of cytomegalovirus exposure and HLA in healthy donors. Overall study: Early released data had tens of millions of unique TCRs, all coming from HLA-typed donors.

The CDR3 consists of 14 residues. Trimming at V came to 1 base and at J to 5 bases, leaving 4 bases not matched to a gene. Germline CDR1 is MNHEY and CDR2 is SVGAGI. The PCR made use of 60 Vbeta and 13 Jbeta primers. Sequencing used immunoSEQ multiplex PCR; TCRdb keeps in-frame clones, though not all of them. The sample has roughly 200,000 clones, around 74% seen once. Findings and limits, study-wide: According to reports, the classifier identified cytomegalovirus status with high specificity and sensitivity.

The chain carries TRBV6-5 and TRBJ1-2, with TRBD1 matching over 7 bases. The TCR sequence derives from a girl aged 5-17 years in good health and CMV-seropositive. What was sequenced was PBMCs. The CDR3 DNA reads TGTGCCAGCAGTTACTTACAGGGGTCTTATGGCTACACCTTC. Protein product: CASSYLQGSYGYTF.